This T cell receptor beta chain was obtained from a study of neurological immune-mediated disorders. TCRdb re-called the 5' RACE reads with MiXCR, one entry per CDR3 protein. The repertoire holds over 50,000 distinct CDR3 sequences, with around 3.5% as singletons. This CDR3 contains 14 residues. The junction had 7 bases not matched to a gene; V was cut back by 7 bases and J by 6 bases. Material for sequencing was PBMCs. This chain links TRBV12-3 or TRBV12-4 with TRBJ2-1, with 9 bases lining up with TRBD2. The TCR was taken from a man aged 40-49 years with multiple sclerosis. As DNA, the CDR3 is TGTGCCAGCACGCGGGGGGGGACGGGCAATGAGCAGTTCTTC. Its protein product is CASTRGGTGNEQFF.